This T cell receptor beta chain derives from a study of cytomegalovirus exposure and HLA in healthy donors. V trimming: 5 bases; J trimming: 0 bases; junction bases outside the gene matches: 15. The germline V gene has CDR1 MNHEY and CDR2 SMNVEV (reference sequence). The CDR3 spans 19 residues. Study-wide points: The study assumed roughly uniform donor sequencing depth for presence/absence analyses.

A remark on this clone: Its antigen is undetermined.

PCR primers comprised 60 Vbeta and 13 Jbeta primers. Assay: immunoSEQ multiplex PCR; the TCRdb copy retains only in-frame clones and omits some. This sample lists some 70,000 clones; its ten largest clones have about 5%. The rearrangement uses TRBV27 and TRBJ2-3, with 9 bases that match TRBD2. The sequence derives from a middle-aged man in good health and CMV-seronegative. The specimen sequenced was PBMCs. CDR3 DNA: TGTGCCAGCAGTCCCTACACGGGCGGGAGGGCCATGAGCACAGATACGCAGTATTTT. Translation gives CASSPYTGGRAMSTDTQYF.